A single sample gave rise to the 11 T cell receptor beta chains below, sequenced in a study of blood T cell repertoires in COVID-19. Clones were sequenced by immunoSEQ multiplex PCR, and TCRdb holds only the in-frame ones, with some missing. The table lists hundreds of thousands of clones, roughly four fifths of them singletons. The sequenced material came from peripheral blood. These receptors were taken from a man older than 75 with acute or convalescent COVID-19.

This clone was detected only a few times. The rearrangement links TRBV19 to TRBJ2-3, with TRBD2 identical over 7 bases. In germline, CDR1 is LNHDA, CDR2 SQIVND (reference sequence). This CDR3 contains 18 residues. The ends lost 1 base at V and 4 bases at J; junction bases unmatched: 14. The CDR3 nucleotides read TGTGCCAGTAGTATAGTCCCCCCCGGGGGGATTATTGCAGATACGCAGTATTTT. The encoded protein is CASSIVPPGGIIADTQYF.

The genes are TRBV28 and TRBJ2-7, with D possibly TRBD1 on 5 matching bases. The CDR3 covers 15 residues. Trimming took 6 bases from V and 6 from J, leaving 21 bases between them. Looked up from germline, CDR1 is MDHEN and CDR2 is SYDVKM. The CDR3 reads CASRTPRTPATEQYF. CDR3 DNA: TGTGCCAGCAGGACACCCAGGACACCCGCCACCGAGCAGTACTTC.

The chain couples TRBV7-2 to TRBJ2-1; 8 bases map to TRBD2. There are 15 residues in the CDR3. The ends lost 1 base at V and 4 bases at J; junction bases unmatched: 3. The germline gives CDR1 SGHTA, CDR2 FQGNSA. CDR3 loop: CASSLDGRAYNEQFF. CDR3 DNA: TGTGCCAGCAGCTTAGACGGGAGGGCGTACAATGAGCAGTTCTTC. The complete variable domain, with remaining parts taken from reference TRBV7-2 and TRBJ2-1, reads GAGVSQSPSNKVTEKGKDVELRCDPISGHTALYWYRQSLGQGLEFLIYFQGNSAPDKSGLPSDRFSAERTGGSVSTLTIQRTQQEDSAVYLCASSLDGRAYNEQFFGPGTRLTVL.

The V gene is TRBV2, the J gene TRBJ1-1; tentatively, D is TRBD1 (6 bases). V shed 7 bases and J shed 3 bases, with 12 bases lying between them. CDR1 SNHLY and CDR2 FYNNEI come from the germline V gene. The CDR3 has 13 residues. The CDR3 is CASTIQGYTEAFF. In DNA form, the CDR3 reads TGTGCCAGCACCATACAGGGTTACACTGAAGCTTTCTTT.

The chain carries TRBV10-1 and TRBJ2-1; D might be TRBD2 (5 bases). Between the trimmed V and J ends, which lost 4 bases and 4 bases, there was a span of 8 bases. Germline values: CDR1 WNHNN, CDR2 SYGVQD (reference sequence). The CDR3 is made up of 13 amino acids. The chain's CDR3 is CASSGTPYNEQFF. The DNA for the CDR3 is TGCGCCAGCAGTGGGACTCCATACAATGAGCAGTTCTTC.

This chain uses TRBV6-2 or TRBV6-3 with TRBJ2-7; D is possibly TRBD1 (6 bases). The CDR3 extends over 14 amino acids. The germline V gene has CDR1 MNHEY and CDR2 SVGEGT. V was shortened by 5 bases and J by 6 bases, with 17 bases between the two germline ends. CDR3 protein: CASSTNLQGSEQYF. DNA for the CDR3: TGTGCCAGCAGTACGAATCTACAGGGTTCCGAGCAGTACTTC.

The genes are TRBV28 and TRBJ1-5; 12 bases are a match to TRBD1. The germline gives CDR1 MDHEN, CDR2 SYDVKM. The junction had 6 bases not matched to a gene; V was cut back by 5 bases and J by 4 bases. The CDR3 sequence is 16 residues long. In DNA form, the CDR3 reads TGTGCCAGCAGTCCCGGGGACAGGGGGCGAAATCAGCCCCAGCATTTT. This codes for CASSPGDRGRNQPQHF.

The CDR3 protein is CASSSLAKGANYGYTF. CDR3 DNA sequence: TGTGCCAGCAGTTCCCTTGCGAAGGGAGCTAACTATGGCTACACCTTC. The rearrangement links TRBV27 to TRBJ1-2, with D hard to call. V shed 4 bases and J shed 0 bases, with 15 bases lying between them. CDR3 length: 16 residues. From germline, CDR1 is MNHEY and CDR2 SMNVEV (reference sequence).

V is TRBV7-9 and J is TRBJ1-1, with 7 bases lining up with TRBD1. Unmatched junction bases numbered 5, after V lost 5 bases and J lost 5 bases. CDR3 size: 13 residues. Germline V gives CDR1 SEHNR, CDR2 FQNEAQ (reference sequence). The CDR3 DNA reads TGTGCCAGCAGCCACAGGGGAGATACTGAAGCTTTCTTT. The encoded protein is CASSHRGDTEAFF. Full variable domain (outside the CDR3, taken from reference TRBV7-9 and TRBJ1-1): DTGVSQNPRHKITKRGQNVTFRCDPISEHNRLYWYRQTLGQGPEFLTYFQNEAQLEKSRLLSDRFSAERPKGSFSTLEIQRTEQGDSAMYLCASSHRGDTEAFFGQGTRLTVV.

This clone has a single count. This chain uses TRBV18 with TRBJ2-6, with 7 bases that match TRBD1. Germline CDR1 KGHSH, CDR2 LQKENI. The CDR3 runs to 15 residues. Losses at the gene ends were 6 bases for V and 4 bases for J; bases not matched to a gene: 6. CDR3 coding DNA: TGTGCCAGCTCCCGTACAGGGGCCGGGGCCAACGTCCTGACTTTC. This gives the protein CASSRTGAGANVLTF.

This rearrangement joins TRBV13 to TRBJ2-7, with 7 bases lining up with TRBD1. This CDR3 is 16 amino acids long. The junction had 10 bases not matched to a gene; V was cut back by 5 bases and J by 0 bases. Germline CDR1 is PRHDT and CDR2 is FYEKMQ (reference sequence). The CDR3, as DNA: TGTGCCAGCAGCCCAGCGGACAGGCCCCCCTCCTACGAGCAGTACTTC. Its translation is CASSPADRPPSYEQYF. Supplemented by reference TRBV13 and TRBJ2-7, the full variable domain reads AAGVIQSPRHLIKEKRETATLKCYPIPRHDTVYWYQQGPGQDPQFLISFYEKMQSDKGSIPDRFSAQQFSDYHSELNMSSLELGDSALYFCASSPADRPPSYEQYFGPGTRLTVT.